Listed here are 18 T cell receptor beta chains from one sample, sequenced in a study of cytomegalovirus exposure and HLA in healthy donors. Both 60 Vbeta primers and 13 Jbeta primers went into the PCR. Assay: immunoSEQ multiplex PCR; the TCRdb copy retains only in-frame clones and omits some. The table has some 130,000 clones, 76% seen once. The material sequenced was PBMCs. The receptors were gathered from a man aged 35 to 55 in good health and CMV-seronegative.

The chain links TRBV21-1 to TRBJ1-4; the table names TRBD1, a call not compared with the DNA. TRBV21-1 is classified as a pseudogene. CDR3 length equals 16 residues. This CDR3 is CASDHDRSGGPEKLFF. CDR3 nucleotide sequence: TGTGCCAGCGACCACGACCGGAGTGGGGGCCCTGAAAAACTGTTTTTT.

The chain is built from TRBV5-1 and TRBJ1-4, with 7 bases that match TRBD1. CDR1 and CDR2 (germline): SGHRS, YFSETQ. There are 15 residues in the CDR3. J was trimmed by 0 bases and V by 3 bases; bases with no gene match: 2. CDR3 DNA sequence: TGCGCCAGCAGCTGGGGACAGACAACTAATGAAAAACTGTTTTTT. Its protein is CASSWGQTTNEKLFF.

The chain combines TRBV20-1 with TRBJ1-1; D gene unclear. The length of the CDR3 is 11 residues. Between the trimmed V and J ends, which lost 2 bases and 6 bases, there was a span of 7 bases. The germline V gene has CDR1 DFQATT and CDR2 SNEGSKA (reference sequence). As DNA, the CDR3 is TGCAGTGCTAGACCCTACGCTGAAGCTTTCTTT. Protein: CSARPYAEAFF.

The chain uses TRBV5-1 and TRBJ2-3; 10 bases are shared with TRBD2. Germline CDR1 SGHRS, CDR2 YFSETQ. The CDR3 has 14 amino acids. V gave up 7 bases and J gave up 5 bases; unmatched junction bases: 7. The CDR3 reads CASSRSGGQDTQYF. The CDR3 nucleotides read TGCGCCAGCTCCCGTAGCGGGGGGCAAGATACGCAGTATTTT.

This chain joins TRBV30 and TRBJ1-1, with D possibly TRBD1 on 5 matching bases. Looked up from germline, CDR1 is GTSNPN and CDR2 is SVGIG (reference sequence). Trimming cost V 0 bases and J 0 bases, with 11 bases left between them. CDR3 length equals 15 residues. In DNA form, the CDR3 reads TGTGCCTGGAGTGTCTTACAGGCTATGAACACTGAAGCTTTCTTT. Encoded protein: CAWSVLQAMNTEAFF.

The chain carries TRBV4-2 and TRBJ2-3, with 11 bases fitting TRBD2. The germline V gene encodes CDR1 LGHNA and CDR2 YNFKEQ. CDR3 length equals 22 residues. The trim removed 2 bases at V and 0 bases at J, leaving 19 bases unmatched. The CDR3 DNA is TGTGCCAGCAGCCAACTTTTGGGCGGGACTAGCGGCTTCCGGGGAAGCACAGATACGCAGTATTTT. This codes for CASSQLLGGTSGFRGSTDTQYF.

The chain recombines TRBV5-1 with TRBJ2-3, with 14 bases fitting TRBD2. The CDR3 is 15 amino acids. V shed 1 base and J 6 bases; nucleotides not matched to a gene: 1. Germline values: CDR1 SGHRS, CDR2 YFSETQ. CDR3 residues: CASSLRTSGRDTQYF. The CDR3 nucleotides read TGCGCCAGCAGCTTGAGGACTAGCGGGAGGGATACGCAGTATTTT.

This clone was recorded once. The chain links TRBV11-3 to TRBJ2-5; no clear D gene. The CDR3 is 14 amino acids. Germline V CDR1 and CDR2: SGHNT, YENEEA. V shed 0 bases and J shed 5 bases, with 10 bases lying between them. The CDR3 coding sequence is TGTGCCAGCAGCTTAGATGGAGTAGTGGAGACCCAGTACTTC. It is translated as CASSLDGVVETQYF.

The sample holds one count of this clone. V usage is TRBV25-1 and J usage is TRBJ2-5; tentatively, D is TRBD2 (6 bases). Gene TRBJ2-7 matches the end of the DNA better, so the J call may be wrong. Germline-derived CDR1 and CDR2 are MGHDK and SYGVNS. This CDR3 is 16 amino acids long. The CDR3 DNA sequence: TGTGCCAGCACCCCCGCGTGGGGCGGGGAGGCCTACGAGCAGTACTTC. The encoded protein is CASTPAWGGEAYEQYF.

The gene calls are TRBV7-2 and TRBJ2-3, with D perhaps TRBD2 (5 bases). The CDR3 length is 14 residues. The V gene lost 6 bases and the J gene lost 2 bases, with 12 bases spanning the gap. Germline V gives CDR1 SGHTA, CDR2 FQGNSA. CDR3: CASRTGILTDTQYF. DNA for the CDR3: TGTGCCAGCAGAACCGGGATACTCACAGATACGCAGTATTTT.

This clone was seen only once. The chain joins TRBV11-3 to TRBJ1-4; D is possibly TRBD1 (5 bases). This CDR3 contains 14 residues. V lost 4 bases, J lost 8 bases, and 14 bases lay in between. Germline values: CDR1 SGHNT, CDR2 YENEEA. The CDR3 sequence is CASSSQVLGEKLFF. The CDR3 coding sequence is TGTGCCAGCAGCTCACAGGTCCTCGGAGAAAAACTGTTTTTT.

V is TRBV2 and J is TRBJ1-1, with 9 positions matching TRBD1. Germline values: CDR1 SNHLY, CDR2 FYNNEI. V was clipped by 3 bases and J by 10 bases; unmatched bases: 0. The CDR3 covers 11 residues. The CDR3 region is CASSEDRGAFF. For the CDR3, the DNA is TGTGCCAGCAGTGAGGACAGGGGAGCTTTCTTT.

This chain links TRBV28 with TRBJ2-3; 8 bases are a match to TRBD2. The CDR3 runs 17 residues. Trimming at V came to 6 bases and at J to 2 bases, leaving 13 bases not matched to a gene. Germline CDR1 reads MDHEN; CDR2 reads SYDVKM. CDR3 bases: TGTGCCAGCAGCGCCATAGCGGGAATAGGCATCACAGATACGCAGTATTTT. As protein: CASSAIAGIGITDTQYF.

CDR3 nucleotide sequence: TGTGCCAGCAGTGAAATAGGGGGAGCCCATGGCTACACCTTC. Encoded protein: CASSEIGGAHGYTF. The V gene is TRBV25-1, the J gene TRBJ1-2; tentatively, D is TRBD1 (6 bases). CDR1 and CDR2 (germline): MGHDK, SYGVNS. This CDR3 comprises 14 residues. V was clipped by 2 bases and J by 6 bases, with 13 bases between them.

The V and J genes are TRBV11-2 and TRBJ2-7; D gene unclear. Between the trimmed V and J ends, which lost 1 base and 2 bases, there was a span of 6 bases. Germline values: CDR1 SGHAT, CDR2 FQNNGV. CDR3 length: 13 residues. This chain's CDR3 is CASSLAPAYEQYF. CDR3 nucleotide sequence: TGTGCCAGCAGCTTAGCCCCGGCCTACGAGCAGTACTTC.

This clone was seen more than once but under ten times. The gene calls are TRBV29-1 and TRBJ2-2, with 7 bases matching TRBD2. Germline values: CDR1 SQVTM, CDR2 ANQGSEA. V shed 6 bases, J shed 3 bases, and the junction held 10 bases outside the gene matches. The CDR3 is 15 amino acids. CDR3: CSVGRAGSDTGELFF. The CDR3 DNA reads TGCAGCGTCGGACGAGCGGGGTCGGACACCGGGGAGCTGTTTTTT.

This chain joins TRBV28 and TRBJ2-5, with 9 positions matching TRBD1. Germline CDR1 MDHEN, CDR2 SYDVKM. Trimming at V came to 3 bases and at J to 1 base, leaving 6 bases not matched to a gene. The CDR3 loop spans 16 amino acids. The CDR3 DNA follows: TGTGCCAGCAGTTTGCCGGGACAGGGTTCCCAAGAGACCCAGTACTTC. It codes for CASSLPGQGSQETQYF.

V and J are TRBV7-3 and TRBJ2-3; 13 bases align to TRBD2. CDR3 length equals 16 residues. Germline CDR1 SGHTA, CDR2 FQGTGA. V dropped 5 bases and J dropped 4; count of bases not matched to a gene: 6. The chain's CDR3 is CASSRTSGSVADTQYF. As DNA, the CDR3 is TGTGCCAGCAGCCGGACTAGCGGGAGTGTGGCAGATACGCAGTATTTT.